This TCR beta chain was obtained from a study of PD-1 blockade in mismatch repair-deficient tumors. The repertoire was sequenced with immunoSEQ multiplex PCR; TCRdb's copy has only in-frame clones and lacks some. The sample holds more than 12,000 clones, 80% to 90% seen once. Time point specified: 10-day in vitro stimulation with candidate neoantigen peptide 4. With respect to this clone: Its antigen remains unidentified.

V lost 3 bases to trimming and J lost 7 bases; unmatched junction nucleotides: 12. This CDR3 is built from 17 residues. Germline CDR1 LNHNV, CDR2 YYDKDF (reference sequence). The source material was cells cultured in vitro, sampled from a patient treated with pembrolizumab. The gene calls are TRBV15 and TRBJ2-2; TRBD1 aligns across 9 bases. The TCR sequence derives from an adult with mismatch repair-deficient cancer. DNA for the CDR3: TGTGCCACCAGCAGCCCTGGAGGACAGGGGAAACACGGGGAGCTGTTTTTT. Its protein product is CATSSPGGQGKHGELFF.